A single TCR beta chain is shown here with its context. Its antigen is not known. The entry originates in a study of T-cell reconstitution after alpha-beta-depleted transplantation in children. Study-level findings and limits: Some patients' high day-60 TCRbeta diversity was attributed to recipient cells surviving conditioning. Newly produced T cells mostly accounted for T-cell counts and diversity one year post-transplant. About two months after transplant, alpha-beta T cells reportedly came from several hundred expanded graft clones.

Preparation of the TCRbeta library involved a method that used unique molecular identifiers. In TCRdb, the PCR reads were re-called with MiXCR into one record per CDR3 protein. Among around 6,700 distinct CDR3 sequences listed, roughly 17% were seen once. The CDR3 is 15 residues long. Looked up from germline, CDR1 is MNHEY and CDR2 is SMNVEV (reference sequence). V lost 6 bases, J lost 2 bases, and 16 bases lay in between. This clonotype was obtained from a boy between 2 and 10 years old with acute lymphoblastic leukemia, due to receive a stem cell transplant. The material sequenced was PBMCs, taken before TCRalphabeta/CD19-depleted stem cell transplant. The rearrangement links TRBV27 to TRBJ1-1; no clear D. The CDR3 DNA reads as TGTGCCAGCAGAATAGGCTCCGGGAGTAACACTGAAGCTTTCTTT. Residues: CASRIGSGSNTEAFF.